This paragraph reports one T cell receptor beta chain. Its antigen is not yet known. No much larger clonotype is one base removed from it; base qualities were not supplied. The data belong to a study of blood T cell repertoires in COVID-19 (TCRdb year 2020). Background for the entire study: Samples covering the acute and convalescent phases of COVID-19 were provided by collaborators in the United States, Italy and Spain. Subjects who had been exposed to COVID-19, were actively infected with it, or had recovered from it provided the deeply sampled blood TCRbeta repertoires that made up the dataset. Where HLA class I and class II types were available, the types were taken from metadata supplied by the sample provider, not from assay-based typing. The samples were drawn from the first 160 participants of the ongoing ImmuneRACE study and from some 1,300 subjects provided by 6 global collaborators. The prospective study material was composed of cDNA or gDNA derived from T cells, B-cell-depleted T cells, or PBMCs. The repertoires were made available in a free public database intended to serve as a resource for research on the immune response to SARS-CoV-2. Nearly every sample came with metadata listing a de-identified subject ID, COVID-19 status, age in years and sex. What the research found in general, with its limitations: Clinical and demographic metadata were provided uncurated, with the amount varying by source and participant.

The immunoSEQ Assay, a bias-controlled multiplex PCR, was used to amplify TCRbeta CDR3 regions from genomic DNA. The study's processing was this. The number of nucleated cells in each sample was estimated by amplification of reference gene primers within the assay. Sequence reads were collapsed and filtered to measure the absolute abundance of every unique TCRbeta CDR3 rearrangement. For each sample, productive Simpson clonality was calculated by taking the square root of Simpson's diversity index across productive rearrangements. The clones in this table, taken by TCRdb from immuneACCESS, are in-frame only. Not every clone is retained; where verified, under half of the shortfall comes from an unresolved V gene, and the cause of the rest is unknown. The V and J calls and clone size are taken from that table; D and trimming were inferred from the DNA. The sample table shows 40,000 to 65,000 clones, and approximately 82% are seen once. In total, the top ten clones hold around 15% of the sample.

The collaborating institutions used their own protocols to collect whole blood in K2EDTA tubes. Collaborator samples were shipped for TCRbeta analysis as frozen whole blood, isolated PBMCs, or DNA extracted from either sample type. Inclusive of the bounding cysteine and phenylalanine, the CDR3 is 13 residues long. The retained sequence is limited to the CDR3, 39 bases, with the frame set at the first base. V loses 4 bases of germline sequence and J loses 7 bases, and the interval between the two ends is 13 bases. The germline V gene sets CDR1 to KGHSY and CDR2 to FQNENV. Sequencing was performed on peripheral blood. The V and J segments used are TRBV16 and TRBJ1-2; TRBD1 is possibly the D segment (6 matching bases). This receptor was identified in a human donor in a cohort sampled during active COVID-19. The DNA is as follows: TGTGCCAGCAGCCTTGGCAGGGGACGTGGCTACACCTTC. Translated, this is CASSLGRGRGYTF.